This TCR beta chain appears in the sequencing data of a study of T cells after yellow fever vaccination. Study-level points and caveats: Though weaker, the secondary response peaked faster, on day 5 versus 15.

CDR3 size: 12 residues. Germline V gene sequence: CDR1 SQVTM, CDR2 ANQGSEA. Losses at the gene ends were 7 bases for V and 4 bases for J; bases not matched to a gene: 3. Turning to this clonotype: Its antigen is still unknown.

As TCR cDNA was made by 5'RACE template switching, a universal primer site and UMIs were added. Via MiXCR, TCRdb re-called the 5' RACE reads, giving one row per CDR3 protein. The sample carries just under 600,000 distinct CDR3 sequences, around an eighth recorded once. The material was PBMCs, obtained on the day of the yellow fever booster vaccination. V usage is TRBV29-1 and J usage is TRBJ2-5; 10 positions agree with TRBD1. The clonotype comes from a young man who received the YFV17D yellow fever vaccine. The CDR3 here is CSAGTGVETQYF. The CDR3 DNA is TGCAGCGCCGGGACAGGGGTAGAGACCCAGTACTTC.